This T cell receptor beta chain was retrieved from a study of Ad26.COV2.S vaccination and SARS-CoV-2 variants. Study-wide background: The study gave Ad26.COV2.S intramuscularly, once or twice 56 days apart.

Treatment specified: roughly 20 received Ad26.COV2.S at low or high dose, single or two shots; a few received placebo; per-sample allocation not given. Samples came from day 63 after the first vaccine or placebo injection. Donation was by an adult aged 18-55 years who was in Boston. The protocol was immunoSEQ multiplex PCR, while the TCRdb copy is restricted to in-frame clones and leaves out a portion. This sample yields about 420,000 clones, of which roughly 90% are seen a single time; about 3.6% belongs to the top ten. A word on this clone: No antigen is known for it.

General study results and limits: It was found that vaccine and placebo recipients had similar non-spike TCR breadth.

This receptor was obtained from a person between 18 and 60 years old who received the Ad26.COV2.S COVID-19 vaccine or a placebo. This sample comprised peripheral blood, obtained in a trial of Ad26.COV2.S vaccine versus placebo.

The CDR3 loop is CATSDLKGPLGQETQYF. The CDR3 nucleotides are TGTGCCACCAGTGATTTGAAGGGACCGTTAGGGCAAGAGACCCAGTACTTC. The chain uses TRBV24-1 and TRBJ2-5; D tentatively reads TRBD1 or TRBD2 (5 bases each). Germline CDR1 and CDR2: KGHDR and SFDVKD. The CDR3 loop spans 17 amino acids. The V end was cut by 0 bases, the J end by 2 bases, with 15 bases between.